The 5 T cell receptor beta chains reported below all come from one sample, sequenced in a study of T-cell reconstitution after alpha-beta-depleted transplantation in children. Unique molecular identifiers were used in preparing the TCRbeta library. TCRdb independently ran MiXCR on the PCR reads; one entry per CDR3 protein. Of 700,000 or so distinct CDR3 sequences detected, about an eighth appear once; the ten largest clones hold roughly 0.84%. The specimen was PBMCs, collected before TCRalphabeta/CD19-depleted stem cell transplant. The receptors were gathered from a girl aged 2-10 years with congenital amegakaryocytic thrombocytopenia, due to receive a stem cell transplant.

The chain is built from TRBV20-1 and TRBJ1-1; TRBD1 aligns across 10 bases. The V gene end was trimmed by 5 bases and the J gene end by 2 bases; junction bases not matched to a gene: 8. Germline V gene sequence: CDR1 DFQATT, CDR2 SNEGSKA (reference sequence). The CDR3 is made up of 15 amino acids. Written as DNA, the CDR3 is TGCAGTGCTGGAAGAGACAGGGGGCAAAACACTGAAGCTTTCTTT. Translated, it gives CSAGRDRGQNTEAFF.

This clonotype has more than one count but fewer than ten. The chain links TRBV15 to TRBJ2-1; D remains ambiguous. Trimming shortened V by 8 bases and J by 0 bases, and 20 bases separated the two germline ends. Germline CDR1 is LNHNV and CDR2 is YYDKDF (reference sequence). The CDR3 contains 17 residues. The CDR3 DNA reads as TGTGCCACCCGAGATAGAAGAGGTTCCAGCTCCTACAATGAGCAGTTCTTC. Encoded protein: CATRDRRGSSSYNEQFF. Variable domain in full (rest from reference TRBV15 and TRBJ2-1): DAMVIQNPRYQVTQFGKPVTLSCSQTLNHNVMYWYQQKSSQAPKLLFHYYDKDFNNEADTPDNFQSRRPNTSFCFLDIRSPGLGDTAMYLCATRDRRGSSSYNEQFFGPGTRLTVL.

Concerning this clonotype: A much larger clone lies one base from this, so it may be a read error. It is likely a read error, because the conserved phenylalanine at the end of the CDR3 is missing. The chain recombines TRBV5-1 with TRBJ2-3, with 9 bases matching TRBD2. Germline V gene lookup returns CDR1 SGHRS and CDR2 YFSETQ. The ends lost 4 bases at V and 1 base at J; junction bases unmatched: 10. This CDR3 is built from 17 residues. Here the CDR3 reads CASSKGTSFPRTDTQYS. CDR3 coding DNA: TGCGCCAGCAGCAAAGGGACTAGCTTTCCACGCACAGATACGCAGTATTCT.

At least ten counts were recorded for this clonotype. V and J are TRBV20-1 and TRBJ2-3; TRBD1 matches 8 bases. J was trimmed by 2 bases and V by 4 bases; bases with no gene match: 8. Germline CDR1 and CDR2: DFQATT and SNEGSKA (reference sequence). This CDR3 region has 15 residues. CDR3 region: CSAKRLDRVTDTQYF. The CDR3 DNA follows: TGCAGTGCTAAGCGCCTGGACAGGGTCACAGATACGCAGTATTTT.

This clonotype was recorded at least ten times. This sequence joins TRBV5-1 and TRBJ1-1, with unresolved D. CDR1 and CDR2 from the germline V gene are SGHRS and YFSETQ. The CDR3 has 15 residues. The V gene lost 7 bases and the J gene lost 1 base, with 17 bases spanning the gap. Here the CDR3 reads CASFGDGRGNTEAFF. CDR3 coding DNA: TGCGCCAGCTTCGGCGACGGACGGGGGAACACTGAAGCTTTCTTT.